This T cell receptor (beta chain) appears in the sequencing data of a study of blood T cell repertoires in COVID-19. Per the original data handling: Scientists estimated how many nucleated cells there were by amplifying reference gene primers. The data were produced by immunoSEQ multiplex PCR, yet TCRdb's version contains in-frame clones alone and is incomplete. V, J and clone size were drawn from that table, and D and trimming were deduced from the DNA. The sample lists roughly 150,000 clones, approximately 86% occurring once. Germline V gene data show CDR1 as LGHNA and CDR2 as YNFKEQ. This CDR3 spans 15 amino acids. Germline trimming cut 2 bases from V and 7 bases from J; bases unmatched to any gene: 5.

The chain uses TRBV4-2 and TRBJ2-4, with 10 bases aligning to TRBD1. This receptor was identified in a woman of 80 years or more with COVID-19, enrolled during active disease. Sequencing used peripheral blood. The CDR3 DNA follows: TGTGCCAGCAGCCAACAAGCGGGACAGGGGAACATTCAGTACTTC. This codes for CASSQQAGQGNIQYF.